The 29 T cell receptor beta chains presented below share a single source sample, sequenced in a study of blood T cell repertoires in COVID-19 (dated by TCRdb to the early 2020s). Libraries came from the immunoSEQ multiplex PCR assay. The table comes from immuneACCESS by way of TCRdb, which keeps in-frame sequences with V and J called. Part of the clones is missing from these tables; in studies checked, under half for an unresolved V gene and the rest for unknown reasons. A total of about 91,000 clones appear in this sample, more than 75% of them only once. Approximately 4.8% of the sample belongs to the ten largest clones. The sample consisted of peripheral blood. The receptors here all came from a woman aged 80 or over with active COVID-19.

This chain connects TRBV5-8 to TRBJ1-1, with TRBD1 as a possible D gene (5 bases). The CDR3 has 15 amino acids. The germline V and J ends were trimmed by 0 bases and 4 bases, with 13 bases remaining between them. Germline lookup yields CDR1 SGHTS and CDR2 YDEGEE. The CDR3 region has the DNA TGTGCCAGCAGCTTGGGTGGGGGGTGGTCCACTGAAGCTTTCTTT. Translated: CASSLGGGWSTEAFF.

The chain joins TRBV5-8 to TRBJ2-6; tentatively, D is TRBD2 (6 bases). V dropped 4 bases and J dropped 0 bases, with 17 bases sitting between them. The CDR3 consists of 18 residues. Germline assignment: CDR1 SGHTS and CDR2 YDEGEE. CDR3 residues: CASSPRRGTLSGANVLTF. The CDR3 nucleotides are TGTGCCAGCAGCCCCCGGAGGGGTACCCTCTCTGGGGCCAACGTCCTGACTTTC. The full variable domain, completed using reference TRBV5-8 and TRBJ2-6, is EAGVTQSPTHLIKTRGQQATLRCSPISGHTSVYWYQQALGLGLQFLLWYDEGEERNRGNFPPRFSGRQFPNYSSELNVNALELEDSALYLCASSPRRGTLSGANVLTFGAGSRLTVL.

This chain joins TRBV11-2 and TRBJ2-1; perhaps TRBD2 as D (5 bases). With 1 base removed from V and 4 bases from J, the gap between germline ends came to 5 bases. This CDR3 comprises 13 residues. CDR1 and CDR2 (germline): SGHAT, FQNNGV. The DNA for the CDR3 is TGTGCCAGCAGCTTAGGGACTTACAATGAGCAGTTCTTC. Amino acid sequence: CASSLGTYNEQFF.

CDR3: CASSLGVSGSETGELFF. DNA for the CDR3: TGTGCCAGCAGCTTAGGGGTTAGCGGGAGTGAAACCGGGGAGCTGTTTTTT. The chain links TRBV11-2 to TRBJ2-2, with 9 bases fitting TRBD2. The germline CDR1 and CDR2 sequences are SGHAT and FQNNGV. With 1 base clipped from V and 5 bases from J, the junction kept 8 bases outside the gene matches. The CDR3 covers 17 residues.

The chain links TRBV9 to TRBJ1-4; D uncertain. The CDR3 consists of 15 residues. The ends were cut back, 0 bases at V and 0 bases at J, with 6 bases in the middle. Germline lookup yields CDR1 SGDLS and CDR2 YYNGEE. CDR3: CASSVGRSTNEKLFF. CDR3 DNA sequence: TGTGCCAGCAGCGTAGGCAGGTCAACTAATGAAAAACTGTTTTTT. The full variable domain, completed using reference TRBV9 and TRBJ1-4, is DSGVTQTPKHLITATGQRVTLRCSPRSGDLSVYWYQQSLDQGLQFLIQYYNGEERAKGNILERFSAQQFPDLHSELNLSSLELGDSALYFCASSVGRSTNEKLFFGSGTQLSVL.

The chain links TRBV6-2 or TRBV6-3 to TRBJ1-6, with a possible D match to TRBD1 (6 bases). Germline-derived CDR1 and CDR2 are MNHEY and SVGEGT. Trimming stripped 5 bases from V and 6 bases from J, with 14 bases between. This CDR3 comprises 15 residues. CDR3 DNA sequence: TGTGCCAGCAGTCCCCACAGGGCCGGTAATTCACCCCTCCACTTT. Protein sequence: CASSPHRAGNSPLHF.

The chain recombines TRBV28 with TRBJ1-1, with 9 bases lining up with TRBD1. V shed 7 bases and J 7 bases; nucleotides not matched to a gene: 10. The CDR3 is made up of 14 amino acids. Germline CDR1 and CDR2: MDHEN and SYDVKM. The CDR3 DNA follows: TGTGCCAGCACCGGGGACAGGGTCTGGAGTGAAGCTTTCTTT. It yields the protein CASTGDRVWSEAFF.

V usage is TRBV9 and J usage is TRBJ1-6, with 8 bases fitting TRBD1. Germline V lookup: CDR1 SGDLS, CDR2 YYNGEE. Trimming took 3 bases from V and 9 from J; bases not matched to a gene: 14. This CDR3 has 17 amino acids. The CDR3 loop reads CASSAYSTGTGASPLHF. CDR3 sequence (DNA): TGTGCCAGCAGCGCATATAGTACCGGGACAGGAGCTTCACCCCTCCACTTT.

The chain has TRBV5-5 and TRBJ2-7; tentatively, D is TRBD2 (5 bases). The CDR3 has 14 amino acids. The germline V and J ends were trimmed by 4 bases and 6 bases, with 17 bases remaining between them. CDR1 and CDR2 (germline): SGHKS, YYEKEE (reference sequence). The CDR3 sequence is CASSTPDGVREQYF. The CDR3 bases are TGTGCCAGCAGCACCCCGGACGGGGTCCGCGAGCAGTACTTC.

The J gene is TRBJ1-2, the V gene TRBV10-3; a possible D gene is TRBD1 (6 bases). Looked up from germline, CDR1 is ENHRY and CDR2 is SYGVKD. This CDR3 is 14 amino acids long. Trimming pared 0 bases from V and 2 bases from J, leaving 7 bases between. The CDR3 loop is CAISESGQNYGYTF. The DNA of the CDR3 is TGTGCCATCAGTGAGTCCGGACAGAACTATGGCTACACCTTC.

This clone showed up just once. This chain uses TRBV27 with TRBJ1-2, with TRBD1 matching over 11 bases. V shed 5 bases, J shed 7 bases, and the junction held 12 bases outside the gene matches. CDR3 size: 16 residues. CDR1 is MNHEY and CDR2 is SMNVEV in the germline V gene (reference sequence). The CDR3 bases are TGTGCCAGCAGTCCAAACGAGGACAGGGGGCGGCGTGGCTACACCTTC. Its protein is CASSPNEDRGRRGYTF.

V usage is TRBV11-3 and J usage is TRBJ2-3, with 11 nucleotides matching TRBD2. Germline V gene sequence: CDR1 SGHNT, CDR2 YENEEA. This CDR3 spans 14 amino acids. The ends lost 5 bases at V and 6 bases at J; junction bases unmatched: 4. The DNA of the CDR3 is TGTGCCAGCAGCCCCCGGACTAGCGGGGATACGCAGTATTTT. Protein sequence: CASSPRTSGDTQYF.

The J gene is TRBJ2-1, the V gene TRBV5-4; 7 bases agree with TRBD2. This CDR3 region has 16 residues. J was trimmed by 3 bases and V by 4 bases; bases with no gene match: 10. Germline V gives CDR1 SGHNT, CDR2 YYREEE (reference sequence). CDR3 in amino acids: CASSVLAGGSYNEQFF. CDR3 in DNA: TGTGCCAGCAGCGTGTTAGCGGGTGGCAGCTACAATGAGCAGTTCTTC.

On this clone: The junction departs from germline at one end; a sequencing error may be responsible. The chain uses TRBV12-3 or TRBV12-4 and TRBJ2-7; 11 bases line up with TRBD2. The CDR3 totals 13 residues. The CDR3 nucleotides are TGTGCCAGCAGTCTAGCGGGAGGTCACGAGCAGTACTTC. Protein: CASSLAGGHEQYF.

This chain joins TRBV4-1 and TRBJ2-7, with 15 positions matching TRBD2. The V gene's germline CDR1 is MGHRA and CDR2 YSYEKL. This CDR3 contains 17 residues. V gave up 0 bases and J gave up 4 bases; unmatched junction bases: 4. The CDR3 sequence is CASSQDKGTSGRYEQYF. The CDR3 coding sequence is TGCGCCAGCAGCCAAGATAAGGGGACTAGCGGGAGGTACGAGCAGTACTTC.

The J gene is TRBJ1-6, the V gene TRBV28; D might be TRBD1 (6 bases). Germline V gives CDR1 MDHEN, CDR2 SYDVKM. This CDR3 region has 13 residues. The V gene lost 6 bases and the J gene lost 15 bases, with 18 bases spanning the gap. In DNA form, the CDR3 reads TGTGCCAGCAGGGAAGGGGAACAGGGTAACCTCCACTTT. It encodes CASREGEQGNLHF.

The chain recombines TRBV5-1 with TRBJ2-7, with TRBD1 matching over 7 bases. Looked up from germline, CDR1 is SGHRS and CDR2 is YFSETQ. V lost 1 base and J lost 5; bases outside the gene matches: 0. The CDR3 extends over 12 amino acids. The CDR3 nucleotides read TGCGCCAGCAGCTTGACAGGGGACGAGCAGTACTTC. The encoded protein is CASSLTGDEQYF.

The V gene is TRBV27, the J gene TRBJ2-7, with TRBD1 identical over 10 bases. V shed 3 bases and J 8 bases; nucleotides not matched to a gene: 7. The germline CDR1 and CDR2 sequences are MNHEY and SMNVEV (reference sequence). The CDR3 has 14 amino acids. The CDR3 loop is CASSFRDRGQKQYF. The CDR3 nucleotides read TGTGCCAGCAGTTTCCGTGACAGGGGGCAGAAGCAGTACTTC.

CDR3 residues: CASSIPGSGTYNEQFF. The CDR3 DNA reads as TGTGCCAGTAGTATCCCCGGGAGCGGGACCTACAATGAGCAGTTCTTC. The rearrangement links TRBV19 to TRBJ2-1; 7 bases align to TRBD2. Trimming removed 3 bases from V and 2 bases from J; junction bases left unmatched: 7. The CDR3 has 16 amino acids. Germline loops: CDR1 LNHDA, CDR2 SQIVND (reference sequence).

The V and J genes are TRBV29-1 and TRBJ2-3; tentatively, D is TRBD2 (5 bases). Trimming cost V 7 bases and J 8 bases, with 25 bases left between them. Germline assignment: CDR1 SQVTM and CDR2 ANQGSEA. This CDR3 is built from 15 residues. CDR3 DNA sequence: TGCAGCGCTCACATGGCGGGTACTCCTCTCGCTACGCAGTATTTT. Protein sequence: CSAHMAGTPLATQYF.

This clone was counted a single time. This chain uses TRBV19 with TRBJ2-1, with 12 positions matching TRBD1. CDR3 size: 14 residues. V trimming: 6 bases; J trimming: 9 bases; junction bases outside the gene matches: 6. The germline gives CDR1 LNHDA, CDR2 SQIVND (reference sequence). The chain's CDR3 is CASRPGTGGFEQFF. The CDR3 DNA sequence: TGTGCCAGTAGGCCCGGGACAGGGGGCTTTGAGCAGTTCTTC.

This clone appeared a single time. This sequence joins TRBV2 and TRBJ2-7; tentative D call: TRBD1 (6 bases). Germline V gene data show CDR1 as SNHLY and CDR2 as FYNNEI. Trimming took off 6 bases at V and 5 bases at J, with 17 bases between the two ends. CDR3 length: 14 amino acids. The CDR3 nucleotides read TGTGCCAGCAGGGTCGGAACAGGGTCAGACGAGCAGTACTTC. Amino acids: CASRVGTGSDEQYF.

The DNA of the CDR3 is TGTGCCAGCAGTGTCCTTCGAGACAGGCCTCTAGGCTATGGCTACACCTTC. Translating it yields CASSVLRDRPLGYGYTF. V usage is TRBV6-4 and J usage is TRBJ1-2, with D possibly matching TRBD1 (6 bases). CDR1 and CDR2 from the germline V gene are MRHNA and SNTAGT. V was trimmed by 4 bases and J by 4 bases, leaving 22 bases between them. The CDR3 is 17 residues long.

The gene calls are TRBV13 and TRBJ1-3; D perhaps matches TRBD1 (6 bases). This CDR3 is built from 17 residues. Per the germline V gene, CDR1 is PRHDT and CDR2 is FYEKMQ (reference sequence). V gave up 5 bases and J gave up 0 bases, with 17 bases separating them. CDR3 nucleotide sequence: TGTGCCAGCAGCCCATACAGGGCAGGGCGCTCTGGAAACACCATATATTTT. This translates into CASSPYRAGRSGNTIYF.

This clone showed up just once. V gene TRBV7-2 combines with J gene TRBJ2-1; 9 bases agree with TRBD2. The CDR3 consists of 19 residues. The V segment lost 5 bases and the J segment 3 bases; nucleotides outside the gene matches: 17. CDR1 is SGHTA, CDR2 FQGNSA, per germline. The chain's CDR3 is CASSTTKWGGRGNYNEQFF. The CDR3 region has the DNA TGTGCCAGCAGCACGACAAAATGGGGCGGGAGGGGGAACTACAATGAGCAGTTCTTC.

The rearrangement links TRBV29-1 to TRBJ2-7; 8 bases agree with TRBD1. CDR1 is SQVTM, CDR2 ANQGSEA, per germline. The V segment lost 3 bases and the J segment 2 bases; nucleotides outside the gene matches: 0. This CDR3 has 12 residues. The CDR3 protein is CSVEGQAYEQYF. The DNA for the CDR3 is TGCAGCGTTGAGGGACAGGCCTACGAGCAGTACTTC.

The rearrangement joins TRBV20-1 to TRBJ2-6; 10 bases are a match to TRBD2. CDR3 size: 19 residues. V was pared by 3 bases and J by 0 bases, with 11 bases of the junction left unmatched. Germline values: CDR1 DFQATT, CDR2 SNEGSKA (reference sequence). CDR3 sequence reads: CSASGLAGARTSGANVLTF. CDR3 DNA: TGCAGTGCTAGTGGTCTAGCGGGAGCCCGGACCTCTGGGGCCAACGTCCTGACTTTC.

The rearrangement links TRBV19 to TRBJ1-4; 8 bases agree with TRBD1. Trimming removed 6 bases from V and 7 bases from J; junction bases left unmatched: 10. The CDR3 loop spans 15 amino acids. Germline assignment: CDR1 LNHDA and CDR2 SQIVND (reference sequence). CDR3 DNA: TGTGCCAGTAGCCGGTCTTCAGGACAGGGTGAAAAACTGTTTTTT. Amino acid sequence: CASSRSSGQGEKLFF.

The chain has TRBV18 and TRBJ2-3; no firm D call. V lost 6 bases, J lost 0 bases, and 10 bases lay in between. Germline V gene lookup returns CDR1 KGHSH and CDR2 LQKENI. The CDR3 has 14 amino acids. The CDR3 DNA sequence: TGTGCCAGCTCCCCTACCGCAAGCACAGATACGCAGTATTTT. The encoded protein is CASSPTASTDTQYF.